A selection of T cell receptor beta chains follows, all from one sample in a study of cytomegalovirus exposure and HLA in healthy donors. TCRdb keeps only in-frame clones here, not all; method: immunoSEQ multiplex PCR. Among around 160,000 clones listed, roughly 73% were seen once. Sequencing used PBMCs. These receptors were obtained from a woman aged 18-35 years in good health and CMV-seronegative. Each CDR3 is given with its conserved first and last residue. D genes are given only for firm matches. Only some rows state a clone size, as once, few, many or a class for expanded clones.

>TRBD2|TRBJ2-7|NA|TRBV10-3
TGTGCCATCAAAGTGGGAGGGCTCTACGAGCAGTACTTC
CAIKVGGLYEQYF
>TRBD1|TRBJ2-7|NA|TRBV11-3
TGTGCCAGCAGCCCCGGGACAGGGAACGAGCAGTACTTC
CASSPGTGNEQYF
>TRBD1|TRBJ1-3|few|TRBV11-3
TGTGCCAGCAGCTTCGTTAGCGGTACAGGGGATAGAAACACCATATATTTT
CASSFVSGTGDRNTIYF
>TRBD1|TRBJ1-2|NA|TRBV27
TGTGCCAGCCGCGGGAAGGGGGCGTATGGCTACACCTTC
CASRGKGAYGYTF
>NA|TRBJ1-2|NA|TRBV27
TGTGCCAGCAGCTTTTCTCCGGACACAAAGGGTGGCTACACCTTC
CASSFSPDTKGGYTF
>TRBD1|TRBJ1-2|NA|TRBV18
TGTGCCAGCTCACCCGACAGGGCGACATATGGCTACACCTTC
CASSPDRATYGYTF
>NA|TRBJ1-1|NA|TRBV19
TGTGCCACCCGGCTACCGGGGTCCGTAAGGAACACTGAAGCTTTCTTT
CATRLPGSVRNTEAFF
>NA|TRBJ1-2|NA|TRBV5-4
TGTGCCAGCAGCTTAAACAGGGAAGGCTACACCTTC
CASSLNREGYTF
>NA|TRBJ1-6|few|TRBV19
TGTGCCAGTAGTATCGAGGACACGGGCTCACCCCTCCACTTT
CASSIEDTGSPLHF
>NA|TRBJ2-1|few|TRBV27
TGTGCCAGCAGTTTCTTTCCGGGTGAGCAGTTCTTC
CASSFFPGEQFF
>TRBD1|TRBJ1-5|NA|TRBV2
TGTGCCAGCAGCCGACAGGGGGTACATCAGCCCCAGCATTTT
CASSRQGVHQPQHF
>TRBD1|TRBJ2-7|NA|TRBV6-1
TGTGCCAGCACTTACAGGGGGTCACTCTACGAGCAGTACTTC
CASTYRGSLYEQYF
>TRBD2|TRBJ2-3|NA|TRBV14
TGTGCCAGCAGCCTCTTAACTAGCGGGGTGACAGATACGCAGTATTTT
CASSLLTSGVTDTQYF
>TRBD1|TRBJ2-6|NA|TRBV6-6
TGTGCCAGCAGTTACTGGCAGGGGGCTGGGGCCAACGTCCTGACTTTC
CASSYWQGAGANVLTF
>NA|TRBJ2-5|NA|TRBV2
TGTGCCAGCAGTCAGGGGTCCGGTTCGCAAGAGACCCAGTACTTC
CASSQGSGSQETQYF
>NA|TRBJ1-5|NA|TRBV2
TGTGCCAGCAGTCCGGACAGCAATAGCAATCAGCCCCAGCATTTT
CASSPDSNSNQPQHF
>NA|TRBJ2-1|few|TRBV5-6
TGTGCCAGCAGCGTAGTTCGGGACAAGGGTCGGAATGAGCAGTTCTTC
CASSVVRDKGRNEQFF
>TRBD1|TRBJ1-1|NA|TRBV7-9
TGTTCCAGCAGCGTACGCCGTGGACAGGCGAACACTGAAGCTTTCTTT
CSSSVRRGQANTEAFF
>NA|TRBJ1-3|NA|TRBV30
TGTGCCTGGTCAGTGACGGAGGGAAACACCATATATTTT
CAWSVTEGNTIYF
>NA|TRBJ2-2|few|TRBV15
TGTGCCACCAGCAGAGATCTCCCGACAGGTGGCGGGGAGCTGTTTTTT
CATSRDLPTGGGELFF
>TRBD1|TRBJ2-2|few|TRBV5-6
TGTGCCAGCAGCCGCAAGACAGGGGGCCCCGGGGAGCTGTTTTTT
CASSRKTGGPGELFF
>TRBD2|TRBJ2-7|few|TRBV6-6
TGTGCCAGCAGCCGGGAGGTCGAACACGAGCAGTACTTC
CASSREVEHEQYF
>NA|TRBJ1-5|NA|TRBV7-2
TGTGCCAGCACCAAGGGATGGGGGCGAGGCAATCAGCCCCAGCATTTT
CASTKGWGRGNQPQHF
>TRBD1|TRBJ1-2|NA|TRBV7-9
TGTGCCAGCAGCTTCGGAGACAGGGGTTATGGCTACACCTTC
CASSFGDRGYGYTF
>NA|TRBJ2-5|NA|TRBV7-6
TGTGCCAGCAGCCAAGGAACAAACCTCGTGCGGGTCCCAGAGACCCAGTACTTC
CASSQGTNLVRVPETQYF
>NA|TRBJ1-6|NA|TRBV9
TGTGCCAGCAGCCCCGACACAGCCGGAAATTCACCCCTCCACTTT
CASSPDTAGNSPLHF
>NA|TRBJ1-5|NA|TRBV10-2
TGCGCCAGCCGTGGGACACAAGGCAATCAGCCCCAGCATTTT
CASRGTQGNQPQHF
>TRBD1|TRBJ1-2|NA|TRBV7-9
TGTGCCAGCATTCGGGACAGGGGATTATATGGCTACACCTTC
CASIRDRGLYGYTF
>NA|TRBJ2-5|once|TRBV14
TGTGCCAGCAGCCTTTCGCCAGGGTCCGTCCCGGAGACCCAGTACTTC
CASSLSPGSVPETQYF
>NA|TRBJ2-3|NA|TRBV30
TGTGCCTGGAGTGTCGTGGGAGGATACACAGATACGCAGTATTTT
CAWSVVGGYTDTQYF
>NA|TRBJ2-3|NA|TRBV5-1
TGCGCCAGCAGCTTAAGTGCCGGGACAGGCGGGGGTACGCAGTATTTT
CASSLSAGTGGGTQYF
>NA|TRBJ1-1|NA|TRBV19
TGTGCCAGTAGTATTACAGGGACGAACACTGAAGCTTTCTTT
CASSITGTNTEAFF
>NA|TRBJ1-1|NA|TRBV30
TGTGCCTGGAGGGGCGAGACTGAAGCTTTCTTT
CAWRGETEAFF
>TRBD1|TRBJ1-2|few|TRBV6-5
TGTGCCAGCAGTGCAACGACAGGGGATGGCTACACCTTC
CASSATTGDGYTF
>TRBD2|TRBJ2-1|NA|TRBV6-1
TGTGCCAGCGGGAGGGAAGGCTCCTACAATGAGCAGTTCTTC
CASGREGSYNEQFF
>NA|TRBJ2-1|NA|TRBV7-2
TGTGCCAGCAGCTTAAGGACAGACTACAATGAGCAGTTCTTC
CASSLRTDYNEQFF
>TRBD2|TRBJ2-1|NA|TRBV5-4
TGTGCCAGCAGCTTGGCCGGTCTAGCGGGGGGGGTTAATGAGCAGTTCTTC
CASSLAGLAGGVNEQFF
>TRBD1|TRBJ1-2|NA|TRBV7-2
TGTGCCAGCAGCTTAGCGACAGGGCATGGCTACACCTTC
CASSLATGHGYTF
>NA|TRBJ2-2|NA|TRBV7-9
TGTGCCAGCAGCCCAACCTTCCTAGTTGCGGAAAACACCGGGGAGCTGTTTTTT
CASSPTFLVAENTGELFF
>TRBD1|TRBJ1-2|once|TRBV6-5
TGTGCCAGCGCATCCCGGGACAGCTATGGCTACACCTTC
CASASRDSYGYTF
>NA|TRBJ2-6|NA|TRBV5-5
TGTGCCAGCAGTTTCGGACAGTTTTACTCTGGGGCCAACGTCCTGACTTTC
CASSFGQFYSGANVLTF
>NA|TRBJ2-2|NA|TRBV27
TGTGCCAGCAGTTGGTTCAAGGGGAACGGGGAGCTGTTTTTT
CASSWFKGNGELFF
>NA|TRBJ2-1|once|TRBV19
TGTGCCAGTAGTATGGGTCAGGGGACCTACAATGAGCAGTTCTTC
CASSMGQGTYNEQFF
>TRBD1|TRBJ1-1|once|TRBV7-8
TGTGCCAGCATCCAGGGGACAGGGAACACTGAAGCTTTCTTT
CASIQGTGNTEAFF
>NA|TRBJ1-4|few|TRBV5-6
TGTGCCAGCAGCCGTACAGGGTCGGGTGAAAAACTGTTTTTT
CASSRTGSGEKLFF
>NA|TRBJ1-2|few|TRBV6-5
TGTGCCAGCAGTGACTACAGGGCTGCCGATGGCTACACCTTC
CASSDYRAADGYTF
>NA|TRBJ1-3|NA|TRBV4-1
TGCGCCAGCAGACCCGGGACATTAGTCAGGGACACCATATATTTT
CASRPGTLVRDTIYF
>TRBD1|TRBJ2-2|NA|TRBV4-3
TGCGCCAGCAGCCAAGAAAACAGGGGGCAATTTCCCGGGGAGCTGTTTTTT
CASSQENRGQFPGELFF
>TRBD1|TRBJ1-4|NA|TRBV15
TGTGCCACCAGCACGCGACAGGGCCCTAATGAAAAACTGTTTTTT
CATSTRQGPNEKLFF
>TRBD1|TRBJ1-2|NA|TRBV7-9
TGTGCCAGCAGCTTCACAGGGGTTACCTATGGCTACACCTTC
CASSFTGVTYGYTF
>TRBD2|TRBJ2-1|NA|TRBV28
TGTGCCAGCAGTTTATTTGCGGGAGGGGCGAATGAGCAGTTCTTC
CASSLFAGGANEQFF
>TRBD1|TRBJ1-1|NA|TRBV10-3
TGTGCCATCAGGGGACAGGGGGTCGACACTGAAGCTTTCTTT
CAIRGQGVDTEAFF
>TRBD1|TRBJ2-1|NA|TRBV10-2
TGCGCCAGCAGCCTCCTAACAGGGGGCGATTCCTACAATGAGCAGTTCTTC
CASSLLTGGDSYNEQFF
>TRBD1|TRBJ2-3|NA|TRBV6-1
TGTGCCAGCAGTGGGGGACAGGGGAGGACAGATACGCAGTATTTT
CASSGGQGRTDTQYF
>TRBD1|TRBJ2-7|NA|TRBV5-1
TGCGCCAGCAGCGCGGGACAGGTCAGCTCCTACGAGCAGTACTTC
CASSAGQVSSYEQYF
>NA|TRBJ1-3|few|TRBV5-1
TGCGCCAGCAGCTTGGGGTACAGGAGCTCTGGAAACACCATATATTTT
CASSLGYRSSGNTIYF
>TRBD1|TRBJ1-4|few|TRBV5-1
TGCGCCAGCACCTCGGGACAGGGGGGGTTTAATGAAAAACTGTTTTTT
CASTSGQGGFNEKLFF